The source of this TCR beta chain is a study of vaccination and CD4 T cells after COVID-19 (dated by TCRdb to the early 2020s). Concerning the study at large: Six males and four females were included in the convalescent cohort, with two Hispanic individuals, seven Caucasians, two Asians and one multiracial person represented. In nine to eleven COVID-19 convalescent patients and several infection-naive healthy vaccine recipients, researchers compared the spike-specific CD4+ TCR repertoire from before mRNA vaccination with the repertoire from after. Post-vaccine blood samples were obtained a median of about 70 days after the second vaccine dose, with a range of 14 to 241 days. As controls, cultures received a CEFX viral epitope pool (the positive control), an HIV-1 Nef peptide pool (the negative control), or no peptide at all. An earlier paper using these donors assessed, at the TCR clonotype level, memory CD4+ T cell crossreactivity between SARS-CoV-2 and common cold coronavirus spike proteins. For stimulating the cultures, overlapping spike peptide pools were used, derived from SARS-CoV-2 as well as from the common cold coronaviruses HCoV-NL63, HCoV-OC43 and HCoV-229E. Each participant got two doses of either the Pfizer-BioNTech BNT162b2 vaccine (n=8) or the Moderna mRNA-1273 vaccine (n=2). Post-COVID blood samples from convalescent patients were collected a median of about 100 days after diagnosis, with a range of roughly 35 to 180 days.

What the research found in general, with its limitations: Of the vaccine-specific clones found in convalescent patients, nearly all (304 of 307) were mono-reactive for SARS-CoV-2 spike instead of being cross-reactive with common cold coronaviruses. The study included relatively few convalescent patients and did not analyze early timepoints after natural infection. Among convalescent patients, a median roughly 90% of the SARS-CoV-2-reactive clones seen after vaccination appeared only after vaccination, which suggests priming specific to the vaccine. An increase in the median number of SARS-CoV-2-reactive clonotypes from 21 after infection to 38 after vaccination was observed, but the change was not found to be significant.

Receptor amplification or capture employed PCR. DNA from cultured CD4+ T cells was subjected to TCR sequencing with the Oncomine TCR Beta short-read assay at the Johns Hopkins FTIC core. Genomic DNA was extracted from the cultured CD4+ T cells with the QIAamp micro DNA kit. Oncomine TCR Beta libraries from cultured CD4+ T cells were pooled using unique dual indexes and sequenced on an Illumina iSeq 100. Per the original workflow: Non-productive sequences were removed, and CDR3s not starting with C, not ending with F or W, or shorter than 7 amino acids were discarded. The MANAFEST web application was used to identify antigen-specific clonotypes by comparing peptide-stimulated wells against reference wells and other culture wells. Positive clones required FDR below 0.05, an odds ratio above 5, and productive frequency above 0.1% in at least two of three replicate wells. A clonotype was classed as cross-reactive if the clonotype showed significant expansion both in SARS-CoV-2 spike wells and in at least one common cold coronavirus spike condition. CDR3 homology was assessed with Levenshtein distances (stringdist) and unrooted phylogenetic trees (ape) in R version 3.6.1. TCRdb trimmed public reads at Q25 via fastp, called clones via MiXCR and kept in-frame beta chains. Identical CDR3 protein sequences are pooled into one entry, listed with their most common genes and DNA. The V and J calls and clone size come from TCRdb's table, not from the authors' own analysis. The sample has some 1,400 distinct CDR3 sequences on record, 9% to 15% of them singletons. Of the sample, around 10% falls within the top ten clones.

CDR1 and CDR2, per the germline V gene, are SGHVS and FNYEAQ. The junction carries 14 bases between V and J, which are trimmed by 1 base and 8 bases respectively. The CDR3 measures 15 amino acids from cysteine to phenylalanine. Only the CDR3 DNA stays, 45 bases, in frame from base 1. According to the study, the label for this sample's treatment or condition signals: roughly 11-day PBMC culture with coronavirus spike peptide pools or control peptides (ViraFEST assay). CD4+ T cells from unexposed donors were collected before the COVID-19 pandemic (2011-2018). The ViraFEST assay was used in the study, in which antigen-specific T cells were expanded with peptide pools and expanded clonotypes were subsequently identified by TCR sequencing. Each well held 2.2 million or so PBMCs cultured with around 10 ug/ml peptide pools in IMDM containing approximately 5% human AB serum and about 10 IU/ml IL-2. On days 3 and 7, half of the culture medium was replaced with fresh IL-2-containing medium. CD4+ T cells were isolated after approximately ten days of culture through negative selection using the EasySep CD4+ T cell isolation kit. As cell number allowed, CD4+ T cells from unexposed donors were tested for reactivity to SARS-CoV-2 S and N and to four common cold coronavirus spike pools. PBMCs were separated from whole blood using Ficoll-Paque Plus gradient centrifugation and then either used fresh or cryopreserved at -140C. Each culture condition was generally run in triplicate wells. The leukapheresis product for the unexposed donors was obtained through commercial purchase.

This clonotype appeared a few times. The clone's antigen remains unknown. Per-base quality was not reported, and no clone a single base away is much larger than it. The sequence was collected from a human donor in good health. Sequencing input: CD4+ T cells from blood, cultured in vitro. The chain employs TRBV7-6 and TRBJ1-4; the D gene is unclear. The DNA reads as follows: TGTGCCAGCAGCTTAGTGGGCTCGAGTCCGGAAAAACTGTTTTTT. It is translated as CASSLVGSSPEKLFF.